This entry lists 8 T cell receptor beta chains sequenced from one sample in a study of T cell responses to AZD1222 COVID-19 vaccine. The repertoire was sequenced with immunoSEQ multiplex PCR; TCRdb's copy has only in-frame clones and lacks some. The table has more than 95,000 clones, roughly 87% seen once. Sequences were derived from peripheral blood, sampled on day 0 of AZD1222 vaccination. These receptors came from an adult in good health.

This clone was observed once. V and J are TRBV7-9 and TRBJ1-2, with unresolved D. V was shortened by 1 base and J by 8 bases, with 11 bases between the two germline ends. This CDR3 is built from 13 residues. CDR1 and CDR2 from the germline V gene are SEHNR and FQNEAQ (reference sequence). CDR3 amino acids: CASSLVGREGYTF. The CDR3 DNA sequence: TGTGCCAGCAGCTTAGTAGGAAGGGAAGGCTACACCTTC. The whole variable domain, remainder taken from reference TRBV7-9 and TRBJ1-2, is DTGVSQNPRHKITKRGQNVTFRCDPISEHNRLYWYRQTLGQGPEFLTYFQNEAQLEKSRLLSDRFSAERPKGSFSTLEIQRTEQGDSAMYLCASSLVGREGYTFGSGTRLTVV.

This sequence joins TRBV6-4 and TRBJ2-3; 12 bases line up with TRBD2. CDR1 and CDR2 from the germline V gene are MRHNA and SNTAGT. The CDR3 is 14 residues long. V gave up 5 bases and J gave up 5 bases; unmatched junction bases: 2. For the CDR3, the DNA is TGTGCCAGCAGTCTAGCGGGGGGGCAAGATACGCAGTATTTT. It encodes CASSLAGGQDTQYF.

V usage is TRBV7-9 and J usage is TRBJ1-2, with a tentative D call TRBD1 (5 bases). The CDR3 covers 16 residues. From germline, CDR1 is SEHNR and CDR2 FQNEAQ (reference sequence). Trimming left V 2 bases short and J 3 bases short, with 16 bases between. CDR3 protein: CASSLWVAGPDYGYTF. The CDR3 coding sequence is TGTGCCAGCAGCTTATGGGTTGCGGGACCGGACTATGGCTACACCTTC.

The CDR3 protein is CASSSEAGGVGTF. The CDR3, as DNA: TGTGCCAGCAGTTCAGAGGCAGGGGGCGTTGGCACCTTC. The chain employs TRBV2 and TRBJ1-2, with 8 nucleotides matching TRBD1. V shed 5 bases and J 13 bases; nucleotides not matched to a gene: 12. The CDR3 is 13 amino acids. Germline-derived CDR1 and CDR2 are SNHLY and FYNNEI.

The V and J genes are TRBV10-2 and TRBJ1-5; D is uncertain. CDR1 and CDR2 (germline): WSHSY, SAAADI. The CDR3 contains 14 residues. Trimming left V 5 bases short and J 3 bases short, with 11 bases between. The CDR3 reads CASSSDGFNQPQHF. For the CDR3, the DNA is TGCGCCAGCAGTTCCGACGGGTTCAATCAGCCCCAGCATTTT.

The sample holds a few counts of this clone. This rearrangement joins TRBV5-1 to TRBJ1-6; possible D gene TRBD1, 6 bases. Germline CDR1 reads SGHRS; CDR2 reads YFSETQ. V lost 2 bases and J lost 10, with 13 bases in between. The CDR3 has 14 residues. The CDR3 DNA sequence: TGCGCCAGCAGCTTCTCAGGGGAAGGCTCACCCCTCCACTTT. It encodes CASSFSGEGSPLHF.

This clone was detected only once. CDR3 nucleotide sequence: TGTGCCAGCAGTTACCTCCGGACAGGGAACACCGGGGAGCTGTTTTTT. This codes for CASSYLRTGNTGELFF. The gene calls are TRBV6-5 and TRBJ2-2; 7 bases are shared with TRBD1. This CDR3 has 16 residues. CDR1 is MNHEY and CDR2 is SVGAGI in the germline V gene. Germline trimming cut 2 bases from V and 1 base from J; bases unmatched to any gene: 4.

The chain couples TRBV6-2 or TRBV6-3 to TRBJ1-1; no firm D call. Trimming shortened V by 2 bases and J by 0 bases, and 1 base separated the two germline ends. CDR1 MNHEY and CDR2 SVGEGT come from the germline V gene. The CDR3 runs 12 residues. CDR3 in DNA: TGTGCCAGCAGTTACGTGAACACTGAAGCTTTCTTT. Residues: CASSYVNTEAFF.